This TCR beta chain was identified in a study of cytomegalovirus exposure and HLA in healthy donors. Findings of the study overall: HLA restriction was apparent for most CMV-associated TCR beta chains in a later analysis. According to reports, the classifier identified cytomegalovirus status with high specificity and sensitivity.

The PCR ran on 60 Vbeta and 13 Jbeta primers. Some clones are missing from TCRdb's copy, which holds only in-frame ones; the method was immunoSEQ multiplex PCR. The table includes 200,000 to 250,000 clones, approximately 80% detected once. Looked up from germline, CDR1 is SEHNR and CDR2 is FQNEAQ (reference sequence). V was clipped by 4 bases and J by 3 bases, with 12 bases between them. CDR3 length: 14 residues. With respect to this clone: Its antigen remains unknown.

This TCR derives from a girl aged 2 to 9 in good health and CMV-seronegative. This chain joins TRBV7-9 and TRBJ1-1; D unclear. The sequencing sample was made of PBMCs. CDR3 sequence (DNA): TGTGCCAGCAGCTCGGGGATCGGTGACACTGAAGCTTTCTTT. This sequence encodes CASSSGIGDTEAFF.